The 32 T cell receptor beta chains below come from one sample, sequenced in a study of T cell responses to AZD1222 COVID-19 vaccine. Here immunoSEQ multiplex PCR was the method, and the copy in TCRdb shows in-frame clones only, minus some. The data show 150,000 or so clones, over 75% seen once. Source: peripheral blood, taken on day 0 of AZD1222 vaccination. Receptors were obtained from an adult in good health.

The chain joins TRBV5-1 to TRBJ1-1; D not resolved. Germline CDR1 reads SGHRS; CDR2 reads YFSETQ. This CDR3 region has 14 residues. V was shortened by 9 bases and J by 0 bases, with 15 bases between the two germline ends. CDR3 amino acids: CATKNGNMNTEAFF. For the CDR3, the DNA is TGCGCCACCAAGAATGGAAATATGAACACTGAAGCTTTCTTT.

The V call is TRBV3-1 (or the pseudogene TRBV3-2), the J call TRBJ1-4; 8 positions match TRBD1. The CDR3 spans 14 residues. From germline, CDR1 is LGHDT and CDR2 YNNKEL (reference sequence). V dropped 6 bases and J dropped 6; count of bases not matched to a gene: 6. The CDR3 protein is CASRESGGDEKLFF. The CDR3 DNA reads TGTGCCAGCAGGGAGTCAGGGGGCGATGAAAAACTGTTTTTT.

The V and J genes are TRBV29-1 and TRBJ1-5, with 9 bases lining up with TRBD1. Per germline, CDR1 SQVTM and CDR2 ANQGSEA. This CDR3 is built from 16 residues. V was clipped by 6 bases and J by 2 bases; unmatched bases: 11. In DNA form, the CDR3 reads TGCAGCGTGGCTACCGGGACAGGGATGGGCAATCAGCCCCAGCATTTT. This gives the protein CSVATGTGMGNQPQHF. Full variable domain (outside the CDR3, taken from reference TRBV29-1 and TRBJ1-5): SAVISQKPSRDICQRGTSLTIQCQVDSQVTMMFWYRQQPGQSLTLIATANQGSEATYESGFVIDKFPISRPNLTFSTLTVSNMSPEDSSIYLCSVATGTGMGNQPQHFGDGTRLSIL.

V and J are TRBV6-5 and TRBJ1-3, with D possibly matching TRBD1 (5 bases). CDR1 and CDR2 (germline): MNHEY, SVGAGI. V was shortened by 0 bases and J by 1 base, with 7 bases between the two germline ends. The CDR3 spans 15 residues. The CDR3 DNA sequence: TGTGCCAGCAGTTACTCACCAGGGTCTGGAAACACCATATATTTT. It specifies CASSYSPGSGNTIYF.

The chain links TRBV7-9 to TRBJ2-3; the D gene is possibly TRBD2 (5 bases). Germline V gene lookup returns CDR1 SEHNR and CDR2 FQNEAQ (reference sequence). This CDR3 region has 13 residues. The V end lost 5 bases, the J end lost 4 bases, and 10 bases lay between the germline ends. The CDR3 region is CASSQEVADTQYF. The CDR3 nucleotides are TGTGCCAGCAGCCAGGAGGTTGCAGATACGCAGTATTTT.

This chain joins TRBV6-1 and TRBJ1-2; 10 nucleotides line up with TRBD1. Looked up from germline, CDR1 is MNHNS and CDR2 is SASEGT. This CDR3 region has 15 residues. V lost 0 bases and J lost 3; bases outside the gene matches: 1. CDR3 bases: TGTGCCAGCAGTGAAGCGGGGACAGGGGACTATGGCTACACCTTC. This encodes CASSEAGTGDYGYTF.

CDR3 protein: CASSQAGTLSRPPFF. In DNA, the CDR3 is TGCGCCAGCAGCCAAGCGGGAACACTTAGCCGGCCCCCTTTCTTT. The rearrangement joins TRBV4-1 to TRBJ1-1; D is ambiguous. CDR3 length: 15 residues. Trimming pared 1 base from V and 12 bases from J, leaving 21 bases between. Germline lookup yields CDR1 MGHRA and CDR2 YSYEKL.

The chain recombines TRBV11-2 with TRBJ2-2; D might be TRBD1 or TRBD2, each matching 5 bases. The CDR3 is made up of 14 amino acids. Trimming removed 1 base from V and 4 bases from J, with 7 bases in between. Germline V gene lookup returns CDR1 SGHAT and CDR2 FQNNGV. Here the CDR3 DNA reads TGTGCCAGCAGCTTAGGGGGGAGCACCGGGGAGCTGTTTTTT. Residues: CASSLGGSTGELFF.

The rearrangement joins TRBV10-3 to TRBJ2-7; D possibly uses TRBD1 or TRBD2 (5 bases each). Germline CDR1 ENHRY, CDR2 SYGVKD. This CDR3 comprises 16 residues. V lost 5 bases, J lost 2 bases, and 19 bases lay in between. The chain's CDR3 is CAISPRASGQAYEQYF. Written as DNA, the CDR3 is TGTGCCATCAGTCCCCGGGCCTCGGGGCAGGCCTACGAGCAGTACTTC.

The table lists this clone with a count of one. The rearrangement joins TRBV15 to TRBJ1-3; D not resolved. CDR1 and CDR2 from the germline V gene are LNHNV and YYDKDF (reference sequence). This CDR3 is built from 16 residues. V lost 0 bases and J 2 bases, leaving 11 bases between the germline ends. CDR3 amino acids: CATSRDITSTGNTIYF. For the CDR3, the DNA is TGTGCCACCAGCAGAGATATTACCAGTACTGGAAACACCATATATTTT. Based on the CDR3 plus reference TRBV15 and TRBJ1-3, the full variable domain is DAMVIQNPRYQVTQFGKPVTLSCSQTLNHNVMYWYQQKSSQAPKLLFHYYDKDFNNEADTPDNFQSRRPNTSFCFLDIRSPGLGDTAMYLCATSRDITSTGNTIYFGEGSWLTVV.

This clone was detected once. The genes are TRBV3-1 (or the pseudogene TRBV3-2) and TRBJ2-7; tentatively, D is TRBD1 or TRBD2 (9 bases each). With 11 bases removed from V and 5 bases from J, the gap between germline ends came to 19 bases. CDR1 is LGHDT and CDR2 is YNNKEL in the germline V gene (reference sequence). The CDR3 is made up of 13 amino acids. As DNA, the CDR3 is TGTGCCGCGGGGGGGGACAGGGCCCACGAGCAGTACTTC. Protein: CAAGGDRAHEQYF.

The rearrangement uses TRBV28 and TRBJ2-7; D possibly uses TRBD1 or TRBD2 (5 bases each). CDR3 length: 15 amino acids. Deletions cut 5 bases from V and 0 bases from J, with 14 bases between. The germline gives CDR1 MDHEN, CDR2 SYDVKM. CDR3 region: CASSLLGVASYEQYF. The CDR3 DNA reads TGTGCCAGCAGTCTCCTGGGGGTTGCCTCCTACGAGCAGTACTTC.

The J gene is TRBJ1-1, the V gene TRBV5-1, with a possible D match to TRBD1 (5 bases). CDR1 is SGHRS, CDR2 YFSETQ, per germline. The CDR3 has 15 amino acids. V dropped 3 bases and J dropped 0 bases, with 12 bases sitting between them. This chain's CDR3 is CASSYTRGMNTEAFF. The CDR3 nucleotides are TGCGCCAGCAGCTACACTAGGGGCATGAACACTGAAGCTTTCTTT.

The J gene is TRBJ1-6, the V gene TRBV7-2; 8 bases align to TRBD1. The germline V gene has CDR1 SGHTA and CDR2 FQGNSA. Trimming at V came to 5 bases and at J to 1 base, leaving 7 bases not matched to a gene. This CDR3 has 17 residues. Here the CDR3 reads CASSTQGAWSYNSPLHF. DNA of the CDR3: TGTGCCAGCAGCACCCAGGGGGCATGGTCCTATAATTCACCCCTCCACTTT.

V is TRBV9 and J is TRBJ2-7; TRBD1 matches 8 bases. CDR3 length equals 14 residues. V shed 3 bases and J 1 base; nucleotides not matched to a gene: 3. Germline values: CDR1 SGDLS, CDR2 YYNGEE. DNA of the CDR3: TGTGCCAGCAGCGCTGGGGACAGGTCCTACGAGCAGTACTTC. Translated, it gives CASSAGDRSYEQYF.

The rearrangement uses TRBV9 and TRBJ1-2; 7 nucleotides match TRBD1. V shed 3 bases, J shed 8 bases, and the junction held 10 bases outside the gene matches. CDR1 SGDLS and CDR2 YYNGEE come from the germline V gene. CDR3 length: 14 residues. DNA for the CDR3: TGTGCCAGCAGCGCCTCGACAGGGTTGATGGGCTACACCTTC. Translating gives CASSASTGLMGYTF.

The rearrangement uses TRBV6-5 and TRBJ2-7; 10 bases line up with TRBD1. CDR3 length: 15 amino acids. With V trimmed by 5 bases and J by 1 base, 5 bases remained unmatched. Germline V gene lookup returns CDR1 MNHEY and CDR2 SVGAGI. The CDR3 loop is CASSLDRGQSYEQYF. CDR3 in DNA: TGTGCCAGCAGTCTAGACAGGGGGCAATCCTACGAGCAGTACTTC.

This chain connects TRBV10-3 to TRBJ2-6; maybe TRBD1 (5 bases). The germline gives CDR1 ENHRY, CDR2 SYGVKD. The CDR3 totals 16 residues. With 3 bases removed from V and 0 bases from J, the gap between germline ends came to 9 bases. Here the CDR3 DNA reads TGTGCCATCAGTGAACAGGTTTCCTCTGGGGCCAACGTCCTGACTTTC. Residues: CAISEQVSSGANVLTF.

The V call is TRBV11-3, the J call TRBJ2-7; possibly TRBD1 for D (6 bases). Germline V CDR1 and CDR2: SGHNT, YENEEA. The V end lost 8 bases, the J end lost 6 bases, and 20 bases lay between the germline ends. This CDR3 is 14 amino acids long. The CDR3 coding sequence is TGTGCCAGCGCCTTGGGGGCAGGTGCGGCCGAGCAGTACTTC. Protein sequence: CASALGAGAAEQYF.

The CDR3 reads CASSMRLAGAEQFF. The CDR3 nucleotides read TGTGCCAGTAGTATGAGACTAGCGGGGGCCGAGCAGTTCTTC. The chain combines TRBV19 with TRBJ2-1; TRBD2 aligns across 12 bases. CDR1 LNHDA and CDR2 SQIVND come from the germline V gene (reference sequence). V shed 3 bases, J shed 10 bases, and the junction held 4 bases outside the gene matches. The length of the CDR3 is 14 residues. The whole variable domain, remainder taken from reference TRBV19 and TRBJ2-1, is DGGITQSPKYLFRKEGQNVTLSCEQNLNHDAMYWYRQDPGQGLRLIYYSQIVNDFQKGDIAEGYSVSREKKESFPLTVTSAQKNPTAFYLCASSMRLAGAEQFFGPGTRLTVL.

The chain combines TRBV12-3 or TRBV12-4 with TRBJ2-7, with a weak D call TRBD1 (6 bases). This CDR3 region has 13 residues. Trimming cost V 3 bases and J 6 bases, with 12 bases left between them. The CDR3 DNA follows: TGTGCCAGCAGTTTGACGACAGGTGGCGAGCAGTACTTC. Translation: CASSLTTGGEQYF.

The chain recombines TRBV3-1 (or the pseudogene TRBV3-2) with TRBJ1-2; no clear D. The CDR3 extends over 16 amino acids. Germline V gene data show CDR1 as LGHDT and CDR2 as YNNKEL (reference sequence). V was cut by 0 bases and J by 2 bases, with 13 bases left in between. The CDR3 DNA sequence: TGTGCCAGCAGCCAAGATGTTGGGCATTGGAACTATGGCTACACCTTC. Its protein is CASSQDVGHWNYGYTF.

V is TRBV19 and J is TRBJ1-6, with 7 nucleotides matching TRBD1. The V and J ends lost 4 bases and 9 bases, in that order; junction bases with no gene match: 6. CDR3 size: 14 residues. The germline V gene has CDR1 LNHDA and CDR2 SQIVND (reference sequence). CDR3 DNA: TGTGCCAGTAGTACAGACAGGGATAGTTCACCCCTCCACTTT. Its translation is CASSTDRDSSPLHF.

The chain recombines TRBV29-1 with TRBJ2-7; D possibly corresponds to TRBD1 (6 bases). Germline assignment: CDR1 SQVTM and CDR2 ANQGSEA. The CDR3 consists of 12 residues. V lost 6 bases, J lost 6 bases, and 15 bases lay in between. The CDR3 DNA follows: TGCAGCGTCCGGACAGCTGAAACCGAGCAGTACTTC. Protein: CSVRTAETEQYF.

CDR3 sequence reads: CASSLVRGAEAFF. In DNA, the CDR3 is TGTGCCAGCAGCTTGGTCAGGGGCGCTGAAGCTTTCTTT. The rearrangement links TRBV6-5 to TRBJ1-1, with D maybe TRBD1 (6 bases). The length of the CDR3 is 13 residues. V lost 6 bases and J 6 bases, leaving 14 bases between the germline ends. Germline V gene data show CDR1 as MNHEY and CDR2 as SVGAGI.

The chain uses TRBV10-2 and TRBJ1-5; TRBD1 is a possible D gene (6 bases). The CDR3 is 14 amino acids. Germline V gene lookup returns CDR1 WSHSY and CDR2 SAAADI. V shed 5 bases and J shed 2 bases, with 10 bases lying between them. The CDR3 sequence is CASSTGWGNQPQHF. The CDR3 bases are TGCGCCAGCAGTACAGGGTGGGGCAATCAGCCCCAGCATTTT.

The gene calls are TRBV4-3 and TRBJ2-1; 7 nucleotides agree with TRBD1. The CDR3 extends over 15 amino acids. J gave up 7 bases and V 1 base, and 7 bases lay outside the gene matches. In germline, CDR1 is LGHNA, CDR2 YSLEER. CDR3 DNA sequence: TGCGCCAGCAGCCAAGGGGTGACACAGGGGAATGAGCAGTTCTTC. Translating gives CASSQGVTQGNEQFF.

This chain links TRBV2 with TRBJ1-5, with D unclear. This CDR3 has 15 amino acids. Trimming pared 4 bases from V and 0 bases from J, leaving 10 bases between. The V gene's germline CDR1 is SNHLY and CDR2 FYNNEI. For the CDR3, the DNA is TGTGCCAGCAGTGCGAGCGGGAATAGCAATCAGCCCCAGCATTTT. Translating it yields CASSASGNSNQPQHF.

V is TRBV7-2 and J is TRBJ2-5; unclear D gene. Trimming took off 2 bases at V and 7 bases at J, with 11 bases between the two ends. The CDR3 runs to 13 residues. Germline CDR1 SGHTA, CDR2 FQGNSA. The chain's CDR3 is CASSLITPGTQYF. In DNA form, the CDR3 reads TGTGCCAGCAGCTTAATTACCCCTGGGACCCAGTACTTC. The full variable domain, with the rest looked up from reference TRBV7-2 and TRBJ2-5, is GAGVSQSPSNKVTEKGKDVELRCDPISGHTALYWYRQSLGQGLEFLIYFQGNSAPDKSGLPSDRFSAERTGGSVSTLTIQRTQQEDSAVYLCASSLITPGTQYFGPGTRLLVL.

The chain has TRBV6-4 and TRBJ1-4; no firm D call. V was pared by 2 bases and J by 6 bases, with 10 bases between. CDR3 length: 14 amino acids. CDR1 MRHNA and CDR2 SNTAGT come from the germline V gene. Here the CDR3 reads CASSDVSGDEKLFF. The CDR3 coding sequence is TGTGCCAGCAGTGACGTATCGGGCGATGAAAAACTGTTTTTT.

This chain uses TRBV7-9 with TRBJ2-2, with 10 bases lining up with TRBD2. The germline CDR1 and CDR2 sequences are SEHNR and FQNEAQ (reference sequence). Unmatched junction bases numbered 6, after V lost 2 bases and J lost 6 bases. The CDR3 has 16 amino acids. The CDR3 coding sequence is TGTGCCAGCAGCTTATTGGCTAGCGGGGGATCCGGGGAGCTGTTTTTT. Translated: CASSLLASGGSGELFF.

J is TRBJ2-6 and V is TRBV7-3; D unclear. Germline lookup yields CDR1 SGHTA and CDR2 FQGTGA. The V and J ends lost 3 bases and 2 bases respectively, with 26 bases between them. This CDR3 has 21 amino acids. CDR3 in DNA: TGTGCCAGCAGCTTTACCCCTAAAACCTCCGGGTGGGCTGCTGGGGCCAACGTCCTGACTTTC. Translation gives CASSFTPKTSGWAAGANVLTF.